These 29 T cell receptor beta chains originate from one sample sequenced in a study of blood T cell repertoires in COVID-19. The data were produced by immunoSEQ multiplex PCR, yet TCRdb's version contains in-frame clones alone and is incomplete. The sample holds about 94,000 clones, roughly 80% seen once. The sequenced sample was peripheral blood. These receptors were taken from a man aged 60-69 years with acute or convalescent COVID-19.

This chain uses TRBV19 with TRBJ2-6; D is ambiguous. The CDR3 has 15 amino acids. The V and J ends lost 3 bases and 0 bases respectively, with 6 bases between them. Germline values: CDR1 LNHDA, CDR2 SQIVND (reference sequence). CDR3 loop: CASSITSSGANVLTF. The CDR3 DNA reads TGTGCCAGTAGTATCACCAGCTCTGGGGCCAACGTCCTGACTTTC.

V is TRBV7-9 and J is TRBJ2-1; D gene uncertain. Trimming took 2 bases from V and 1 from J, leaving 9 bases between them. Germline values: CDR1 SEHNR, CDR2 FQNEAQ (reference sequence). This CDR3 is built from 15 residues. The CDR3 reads CASSLSRASYNEQFF. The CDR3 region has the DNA TGTGCCAGCAGCTTATCCCGAGCATCCTACAATGAGCAGTTCTTC.

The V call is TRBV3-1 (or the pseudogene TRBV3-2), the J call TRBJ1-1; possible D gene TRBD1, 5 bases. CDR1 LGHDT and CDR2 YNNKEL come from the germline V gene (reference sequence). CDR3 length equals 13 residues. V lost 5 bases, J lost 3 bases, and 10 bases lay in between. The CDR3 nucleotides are TGTGCCAGCAGCTCCAGGGAGGACACTGAAGCTTTCTTT. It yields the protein CASSSREDTEAFF.

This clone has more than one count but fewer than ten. CDR3 nucleotides: TGTGCCAGCAGCCAACTAGTTGGTCCGGAGACCCAGTACTTC. Encoded protein: CASSQLVGPETQYF. This chain connects TRBV3-1 (or the pseudogene TRBV3-2) to TRBJ2-5; D gene uncertain. CDR1 is LGHDT and CDR2 is YNNKEL in the germline V gene (reference sequence). V was trimmed by 2 bases and J by 5 bases, leaving 12 bases between them. The CDR3 has 14 residues.

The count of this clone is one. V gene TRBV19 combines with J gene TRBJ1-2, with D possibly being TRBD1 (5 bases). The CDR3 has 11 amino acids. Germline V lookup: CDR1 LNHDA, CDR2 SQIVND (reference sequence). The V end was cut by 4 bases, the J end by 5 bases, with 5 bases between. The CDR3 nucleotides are TGTGCCAGTAGTACAGGGTATGGCTACACCTTC. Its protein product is CASSTGYGYTF.

CDR3 protein: CASSLGGLASGEQYF. DNA of the CDR3: TGTGCCAGCAGCTTGGGGGGACTAGCGTCGGGCGAGCAGTACTTC. The gene calls are TRBV5-6 and TRBJ2-7, with 10 nucleotides matching TRBD2. CDR1 and CDR2 from the germline V gene are SGHDT and YYEEEE. The length of the CDR3 is 15 residues. Unmatched junction bases numbered 6, after V lost 0 bases and J lost 6 bases.

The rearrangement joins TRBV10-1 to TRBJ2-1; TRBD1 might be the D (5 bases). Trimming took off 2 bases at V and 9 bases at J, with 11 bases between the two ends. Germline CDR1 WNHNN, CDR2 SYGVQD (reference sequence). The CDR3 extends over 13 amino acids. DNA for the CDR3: TGCGCCAGCAGTGAGGGTGGAAGGGGTGAGCAGTTCTTC. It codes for CASSEGGRGEQFF.

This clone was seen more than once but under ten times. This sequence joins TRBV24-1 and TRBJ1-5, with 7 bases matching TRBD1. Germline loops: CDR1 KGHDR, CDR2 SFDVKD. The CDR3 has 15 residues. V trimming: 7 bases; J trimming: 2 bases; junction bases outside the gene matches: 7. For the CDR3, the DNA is TGTGCCACCAGCCCACCCGGACAGGGCAATCAGCCCCAGCATTTT. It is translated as CATSPPGQGNQPQHF.

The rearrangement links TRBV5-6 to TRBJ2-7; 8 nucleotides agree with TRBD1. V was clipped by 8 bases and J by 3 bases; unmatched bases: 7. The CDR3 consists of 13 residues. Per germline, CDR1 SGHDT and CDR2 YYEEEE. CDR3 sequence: CASRPTGDYEQYF. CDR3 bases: TGTGCCAGTCGTCCGACAGGGGACTACGAGCAGTACTTC. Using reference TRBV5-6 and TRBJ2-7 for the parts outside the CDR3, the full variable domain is DAGVTQSPTHLIKTRGQQVTLRCSPKSGHDTVSWYQQALGQGPQFIFQYYEEEERQRGNFPDRFSGHQFPNYSSELNVNALLLGDSALYLCASRPTGDYEQYFGPGTRLTVT.

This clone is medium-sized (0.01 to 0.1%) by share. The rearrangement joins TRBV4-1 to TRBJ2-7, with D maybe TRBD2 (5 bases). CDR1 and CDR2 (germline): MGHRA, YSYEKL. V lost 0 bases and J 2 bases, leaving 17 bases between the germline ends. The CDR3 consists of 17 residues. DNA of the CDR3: TGCGCCAGCAGCCAAGATTTGCGCGAGCGGAGCACCTACGAGCAGTACTTC. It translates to CASSQDLRERSTYEQYF.

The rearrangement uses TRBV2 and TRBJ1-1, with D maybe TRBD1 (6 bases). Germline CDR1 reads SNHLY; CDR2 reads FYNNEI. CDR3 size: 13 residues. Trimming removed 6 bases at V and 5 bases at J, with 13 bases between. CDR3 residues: CASRAQTGTEAFF. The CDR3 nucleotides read TGTGCCAGCAGAGCCCAGACAGGAACTGAAGCTTTCTTT. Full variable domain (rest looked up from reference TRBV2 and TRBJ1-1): EPEVTQTPSHQVTQMGQEVILRCVPISNHLYFYWYRQILGQKVEFLVSFYNNEISEKSEIFDDQFSVERPDGSNFTLKIRSTKLEDSAMYFCASRAQTGTEAFFGQGTRLTVV.

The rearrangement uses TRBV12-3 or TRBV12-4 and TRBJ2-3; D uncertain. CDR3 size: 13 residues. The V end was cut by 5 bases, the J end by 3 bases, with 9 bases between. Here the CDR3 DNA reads TGTGCCAGCAGTCCCCTATCGACAGATACGCAGTATTTT. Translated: CASSPLSTDTQYF.

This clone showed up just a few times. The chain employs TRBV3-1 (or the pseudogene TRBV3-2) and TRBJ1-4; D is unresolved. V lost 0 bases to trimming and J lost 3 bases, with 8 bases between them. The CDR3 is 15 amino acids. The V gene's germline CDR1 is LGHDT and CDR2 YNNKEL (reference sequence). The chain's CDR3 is CASSQDTTPNEKLFF. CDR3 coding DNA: TGTGCCAGCAGCCAAGATACCACTCCTAATGAAAAACTGTTTTTT.

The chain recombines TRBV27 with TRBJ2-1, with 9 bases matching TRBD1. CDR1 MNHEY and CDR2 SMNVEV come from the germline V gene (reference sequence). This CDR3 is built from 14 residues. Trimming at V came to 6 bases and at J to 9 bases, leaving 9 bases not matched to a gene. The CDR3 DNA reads TGTGCCAGCAGCACAGGGGGCCAGTATGGTGAGCAGTTCTTC. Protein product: CASSTGGQYGEQFF.

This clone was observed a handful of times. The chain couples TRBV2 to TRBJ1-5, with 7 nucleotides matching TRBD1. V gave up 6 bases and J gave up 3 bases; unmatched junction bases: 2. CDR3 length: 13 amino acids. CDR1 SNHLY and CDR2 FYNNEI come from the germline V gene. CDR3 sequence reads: CASRDRLNQPQHF. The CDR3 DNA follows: TGTGCCAGCAGGGACAGGCTCAATCAGCCCCAGCATTTT.

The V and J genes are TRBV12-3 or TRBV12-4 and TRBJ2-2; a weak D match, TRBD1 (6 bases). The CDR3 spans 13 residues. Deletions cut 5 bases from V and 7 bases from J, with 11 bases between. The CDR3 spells CASSPGTHGELFF. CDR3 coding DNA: TGTGCCAGCAGTCCCGGGACACACGGGGAGCTGTTTTTT.

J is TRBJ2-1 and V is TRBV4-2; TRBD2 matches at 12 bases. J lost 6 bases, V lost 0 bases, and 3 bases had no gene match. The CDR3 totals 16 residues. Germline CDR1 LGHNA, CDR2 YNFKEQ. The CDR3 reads CASSQDLAGGSNEQFF. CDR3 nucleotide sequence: TGTGCCAGCAGCCAAGATCTAGCGGGGGGGTCCAATGAGCAGTTCTTC.

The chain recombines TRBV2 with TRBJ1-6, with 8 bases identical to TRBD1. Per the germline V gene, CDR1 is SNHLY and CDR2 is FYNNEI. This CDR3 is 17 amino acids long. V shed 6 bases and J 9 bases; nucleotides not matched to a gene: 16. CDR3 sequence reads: CASRDVTGQAGSSPLHF. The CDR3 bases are TGTGCCAGCAGAGATGTAACGGGACAGGCAGGGAGTTCACCCCTCCACTTT.

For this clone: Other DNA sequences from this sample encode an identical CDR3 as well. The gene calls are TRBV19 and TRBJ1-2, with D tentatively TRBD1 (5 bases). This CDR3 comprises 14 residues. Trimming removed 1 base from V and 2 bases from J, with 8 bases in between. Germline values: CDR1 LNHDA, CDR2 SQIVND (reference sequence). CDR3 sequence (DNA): TGTGCCAGTAGTATAGGGGCAGGGAACTATGGCTACACCTTC. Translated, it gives CASSIGAGNYGYTF.

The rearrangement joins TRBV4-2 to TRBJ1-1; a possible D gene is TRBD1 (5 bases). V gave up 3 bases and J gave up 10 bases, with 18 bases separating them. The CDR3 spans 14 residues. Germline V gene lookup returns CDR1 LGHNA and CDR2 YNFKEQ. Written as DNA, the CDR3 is TGTGCCAGCAGCCAGTCCAGGGACTCTCCGATAGCTTTCTTT. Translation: CASSQSRDSPIAFF.

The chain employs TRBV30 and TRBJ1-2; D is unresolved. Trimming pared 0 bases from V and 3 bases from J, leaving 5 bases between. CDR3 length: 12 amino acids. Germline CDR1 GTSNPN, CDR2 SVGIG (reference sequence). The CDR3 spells CAWSVLDYGYTF. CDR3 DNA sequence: TGTGCCTGGAGTGTACTTGACTATGGCTACACCTTC.

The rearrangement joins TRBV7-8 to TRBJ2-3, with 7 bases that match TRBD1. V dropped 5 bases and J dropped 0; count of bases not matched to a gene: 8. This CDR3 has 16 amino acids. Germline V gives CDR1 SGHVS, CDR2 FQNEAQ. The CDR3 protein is CASSPTGASSTDTQYF. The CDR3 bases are TGTGCCAGCAGCCCAACAGGGGCCTCTAGCACAGATACGCAGTATTTT.

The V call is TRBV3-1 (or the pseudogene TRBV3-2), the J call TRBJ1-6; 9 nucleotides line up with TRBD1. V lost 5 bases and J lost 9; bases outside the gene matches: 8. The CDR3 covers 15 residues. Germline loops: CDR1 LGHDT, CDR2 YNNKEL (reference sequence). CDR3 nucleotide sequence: TGTGCCAGCAGCGAAACGGACAGGGGATCTTCACCCCTCCACTTT. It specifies CASSETDRGSSPLHF.

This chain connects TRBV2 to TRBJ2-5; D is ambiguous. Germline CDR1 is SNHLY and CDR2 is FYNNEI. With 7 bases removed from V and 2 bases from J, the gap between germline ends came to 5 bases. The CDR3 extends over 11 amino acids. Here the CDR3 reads CASTQQETQYF. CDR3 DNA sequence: TGTGCCAGCACACAGCAAGAGACCCAGTACTTC.

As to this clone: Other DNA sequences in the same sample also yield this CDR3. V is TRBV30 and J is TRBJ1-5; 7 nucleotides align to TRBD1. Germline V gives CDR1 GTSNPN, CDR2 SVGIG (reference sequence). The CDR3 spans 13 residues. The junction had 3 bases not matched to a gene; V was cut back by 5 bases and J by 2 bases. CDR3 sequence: CAWGDRGNQPQHF. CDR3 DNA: TGTGCCTGGGGCGACAGGGGCAATCAGCCCCAGCATTTT.

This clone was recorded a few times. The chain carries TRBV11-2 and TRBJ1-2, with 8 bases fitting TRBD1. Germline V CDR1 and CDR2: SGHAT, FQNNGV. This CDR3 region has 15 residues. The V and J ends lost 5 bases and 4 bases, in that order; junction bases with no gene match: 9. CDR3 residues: CASSTTGQGVYGYTF. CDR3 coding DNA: TGTGCCAGCAGCACAACCGGACAGGGAGTCTATGGCTACACCTTC.

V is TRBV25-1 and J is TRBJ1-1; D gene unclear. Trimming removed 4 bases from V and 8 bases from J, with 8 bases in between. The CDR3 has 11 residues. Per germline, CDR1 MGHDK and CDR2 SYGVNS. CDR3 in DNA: TGTGCCAGCAGTGTGTCCGTAGAAGCTTTCTTT. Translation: CASSVSVEAFF. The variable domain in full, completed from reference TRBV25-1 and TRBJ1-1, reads EADIYQTPRYLVIGTGKKITLECSQTMGHDKMYWYQQDPGMELHLIHYSYGVNSTEKGDLSSESTVSRIRTEHFPLTLESARPSHTSQYLCASSVSVEAFFGQGTRLTVV.

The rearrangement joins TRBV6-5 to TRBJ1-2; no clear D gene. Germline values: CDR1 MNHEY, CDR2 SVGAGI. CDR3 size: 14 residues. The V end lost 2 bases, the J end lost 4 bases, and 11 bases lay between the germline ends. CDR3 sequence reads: CASSYRSGSYGYTF. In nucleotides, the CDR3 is TGTGCCAGCAGTTACAGATCCGGGTCCTATGGCTACACCTTC.

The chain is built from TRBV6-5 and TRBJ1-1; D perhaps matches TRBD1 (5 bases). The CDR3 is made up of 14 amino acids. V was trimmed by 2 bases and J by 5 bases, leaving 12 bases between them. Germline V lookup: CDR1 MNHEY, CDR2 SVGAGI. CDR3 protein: CASSYEEGWTEAFF. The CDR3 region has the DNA TGTGCCAGCAGTTACGAGGAGGGGTGGACTGAAGCTTTCTTT.